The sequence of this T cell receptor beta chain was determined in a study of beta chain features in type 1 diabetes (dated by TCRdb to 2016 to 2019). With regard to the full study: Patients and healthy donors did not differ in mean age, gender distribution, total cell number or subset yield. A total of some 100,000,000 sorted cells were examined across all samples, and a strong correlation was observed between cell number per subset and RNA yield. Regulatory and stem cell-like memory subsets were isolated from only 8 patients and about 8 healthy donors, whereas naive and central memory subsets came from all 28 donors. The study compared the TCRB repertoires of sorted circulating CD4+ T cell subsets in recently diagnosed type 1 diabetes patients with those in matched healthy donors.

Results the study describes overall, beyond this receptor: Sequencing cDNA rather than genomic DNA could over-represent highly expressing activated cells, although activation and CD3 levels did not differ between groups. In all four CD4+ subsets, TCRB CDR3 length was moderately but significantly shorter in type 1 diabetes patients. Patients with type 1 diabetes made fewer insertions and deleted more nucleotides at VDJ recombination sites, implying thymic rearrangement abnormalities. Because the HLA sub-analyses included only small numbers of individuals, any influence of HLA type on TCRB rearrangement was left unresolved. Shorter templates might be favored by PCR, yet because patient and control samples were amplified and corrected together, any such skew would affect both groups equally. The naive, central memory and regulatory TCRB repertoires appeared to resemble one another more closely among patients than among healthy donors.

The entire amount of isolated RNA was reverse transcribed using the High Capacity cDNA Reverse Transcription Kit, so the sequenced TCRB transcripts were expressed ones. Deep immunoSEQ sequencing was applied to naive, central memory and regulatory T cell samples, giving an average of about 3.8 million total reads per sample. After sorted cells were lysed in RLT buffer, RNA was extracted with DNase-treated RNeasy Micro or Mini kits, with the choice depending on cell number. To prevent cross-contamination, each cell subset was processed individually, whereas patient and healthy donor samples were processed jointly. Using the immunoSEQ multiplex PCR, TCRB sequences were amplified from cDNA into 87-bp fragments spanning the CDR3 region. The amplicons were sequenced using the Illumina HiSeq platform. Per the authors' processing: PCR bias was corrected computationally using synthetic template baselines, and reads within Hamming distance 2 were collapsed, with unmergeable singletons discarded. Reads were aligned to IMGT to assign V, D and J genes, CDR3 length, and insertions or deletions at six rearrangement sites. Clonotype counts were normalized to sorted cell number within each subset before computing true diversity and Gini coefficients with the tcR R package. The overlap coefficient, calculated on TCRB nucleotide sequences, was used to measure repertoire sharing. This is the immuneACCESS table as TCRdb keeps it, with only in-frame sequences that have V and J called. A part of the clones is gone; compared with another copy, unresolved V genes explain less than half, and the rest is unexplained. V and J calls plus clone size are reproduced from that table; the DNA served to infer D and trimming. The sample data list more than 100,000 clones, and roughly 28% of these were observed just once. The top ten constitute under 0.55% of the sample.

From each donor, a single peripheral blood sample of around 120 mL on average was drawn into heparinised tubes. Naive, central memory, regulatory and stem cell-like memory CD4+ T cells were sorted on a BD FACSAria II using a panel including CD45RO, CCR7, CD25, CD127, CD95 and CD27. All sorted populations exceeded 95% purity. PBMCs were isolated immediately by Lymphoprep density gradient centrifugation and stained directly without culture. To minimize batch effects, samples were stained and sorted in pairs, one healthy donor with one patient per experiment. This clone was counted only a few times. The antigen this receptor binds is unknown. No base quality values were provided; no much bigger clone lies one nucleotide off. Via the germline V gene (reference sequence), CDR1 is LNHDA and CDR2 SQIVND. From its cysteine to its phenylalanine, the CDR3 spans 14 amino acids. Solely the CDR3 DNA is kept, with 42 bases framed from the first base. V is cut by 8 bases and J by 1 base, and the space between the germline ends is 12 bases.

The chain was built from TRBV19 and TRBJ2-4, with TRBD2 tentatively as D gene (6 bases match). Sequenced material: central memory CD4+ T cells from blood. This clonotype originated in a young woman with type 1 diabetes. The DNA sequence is TGTGCCAGTGGGCCGGGGGTGGCCAAAAACATTCAGTACTTC. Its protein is CASGPGVAKNIQYF.